The 17 T cell receptor beta chains below were found in one sample sequenced in a study of T cells in Graves' hyperthyroidism and ophthalmopathy. RNA transcripts served as the template for amplifying TCR beta CDR3 regions. First-round RT-PCR of the TCR CDR3 relied on the HTBI primer set. TCRdb analysed the multiplex PCR reads with MiXCR anew, one entry per CDR3 protein. The sample shows hundreds of thousands of distinct CDR3 sequences, 45% of them seen only once. Specimen: peripheral blood or thyroid tissue (not recorded which). Every receptor here comes from an adult man with Graves' disease, either hyperthyroidism or ophthalmopathy (not recorded which).

About this clonotype itself: A single base separates this from a much larger clone, so it may be a read error. The chain combines TRBV20-1 with TRBJ1-2; TRBD1 might be the D (5 bases). This CDR3 region has 11 residues. CDR1 and CDR2 (germline): DFQATT, SNEGSKA (reference sequence). The CDR3 loop is CSSGGTYDYTF. DNA for the CDR3: TGCAGTTCCGGGGGGACCTATGACTACACCTTC.

This clonotype has a count of ten or more. This chain links TRBV10-3 with TRBJ1-1; 8 bases are shared with TRBD1. Germline V CDR1 and CDR2: ENHRY, SYGVKD. The junction had 6 bases not matched to a gene; V was cut back by 6 bases and J by 6 bases. There are 13 residues in the CDR3. In nucleotides, the CDR3 is TGTGCCATCAGGGAAGACAGGGGAGCTGAAGCTTTCTTT. This sequence encodes CAIREDRGAEAFF.

Turning to this clonotype: A single base separates this from a much larger clone, so it may be a read error. Here the CDR3 omits its conserved ending phenylalanine or tryptophan, so a read error is the likely source. The V gene is TRBV24-1, the J gene TRBJ1-1, with D perhaps TRBD1 (5 bases). This CDR3 has 13 residues. Deletions cut 7 bases from V and 1 base from J, with 9 bases between. The germline V gene encodes CDR1 KGHDR and CDR2 SFDVKD. CDR3 nucleotide sequence: TGTGCCACCAGCCCGGGGGGGAACACTGAAGCTTTCCTT. It is translated as CATSPGGNTEAFL.

The chain is built from TRBV7-9 and TRBJ2-7, with unresolved D. CDR1 and CDR2 from the germline V gene are SEHNR and FQNEAQ (reference sequence). Trimming stripped 5 bases from V and 2 bases from J, with 13 bases between. The CDR3 has 14 residues. The CDR3 DNA sequence: TGTGCCAGCAGCCAAGGGTCTGGGACCTACGAGCAGTACTTC. Protein product: CASSQGSGTYEQYF.

This rearrangement joins TRBV6-1 to TRBJ2-5; perhaps TRBD2 as D (5 bases). Per germline, CDR1 MNHNS and CDR2 SASEGT. V lost 5 bases, J lost 8 bases, and 18 bases lay in between. This CDR3 is built from 14 residues. The CDR3 nucleotides read TGTGCCAGCAGTTACTCGGGGAGCCTACAAACCCAGTACTTC. Translated: CASSYSGSLQTQYF.

In this sample, this clonotype turned up once. This sequence joins TRBV10-3 and TRBJ2-7; a weak D match, TRBD2 (5 bases). V was pared by 2 bases and J by 6 bases, with 14 bases between. The length of the CDR3 is 14 residues. Germline assignment: CDR1 ENHRY and CDR2 SYGVKD. CDR3 DNA: TGTGCCATCAGTGAGATCAGAGGGTGTGGCGAGCAGTACTTC. Amino acids: CAISEIRGCGEQYF.

This clonotype was observed a handful of times. The V gene is TRBV15, the J gene TRBJ1-2; 9 bases fit TRBD1. The junction had 5 bases not matched to a gene; V was cut back by 0 bases and J by 3 bases. The V gene's germline CDR1 is LNHNV and CDR2 YYDKDF (reference sequence). This CDR3 comprises 16 residues. CDR3 residues: CATSREGQGPDYGYTF. In nucleotides, the CDR3 is TGTGCCACCAGCAGAGAGGGACAGGGCCCGGACTATGGCTACACCTTC.

This clonotype has a count of ten or more. The rearrangement links TRBV9 to TRBJ2-5; 8 bases are a match to TRBD1. Looked up from germline, CDR1 is SGDLS and CDR2 is YYNGEE. V shed 3 bases, J shed 5 bases, and the junction held 9 bases outside the gene matches. The CDR3 consists of 15 residues. Here the CDR3 DNA reads TGTGCCAGCAGCGCAGACGGACAGGGATTGGAGACCCAGTACTTC. Protein product: CASSADGQGLETQYF.

As to this clonotype: Possible read error: a much larger clone is one base away. CDR3 DNA: TGTGCCAGCAGTGGGACAGGGAGCACCTACGAGCAGTACTTC. This sequence encodes CASSGTGSTYEQYF. The V gene is TRBV2, the J gene TRBJ2-7; 8 bases align to TRBD1. The V segment lost 4 bases and the J segment 2 bases; nucleotides outside the gene matches: 4. CDR3 length: 14 amino acids. Germline CDR1 is SNHLY and CDR2 is FYNNEI.

This sequence joins TRBV12-3 or TRBV12-4 and TRBJ1-6; D may be TRBD1 (6 bases). CDR3 length: 14 residues. Trimming left V 10 bases short and J 8 bases short, with 18 bases between. CDR3 sequence (DNA): TGTGCCATAGGAACAGGGACCGAGTATTCACCCCTCCACTTT. It yields the protein CAIGTGTEYSPLHF.

The J gene is TRBJ2-2, the V gene TRBV2; 10 bases line up with TRBD1. Trimming at V came to 8 bases and at J to 4 bases, leaving 7 bases not matched to a gene. This CDR3 has 15 residues. The germline CDR1 and CDR2 sequences are SNHLY and FYNNEI. CDR3 in amino acids: CASLSGTGVTGELFF. The CDR3 DNA follows: TGTGCCAGCTTGTCAGGGACAGGGGTCACCGGGGAGCTGTTTTTT. Together with reference TRBV2 and TRBJ2-2, the CDR3 gives the full variable domain: EPEVTQTPSHQVTQMGQEVILRCVPISNHLYFYWYRQILGQKVEFLVSFYNNEISEKSEIFDDQFSVERPDGSNFTLKIRSTKLEDSAMYFCASLSGTGVTGELFFGEGSRLTVL.

Only a few counts were recorded for this clonotype. DNA for the CDR3: TGTGCCAGCAGATCCCCGGGACAGGGTGGCGAGCAGTACTTC. Translated: CASRSPGQGGEQYF. The chain recombines TRBV14 with TRBJ2-7; 9 bases fit TRBD1. V trimming: 6 bases; J trimming: 6 bases; junction bases outside the gene matches: 9. This CDR3 has 14 amino acids. Germline-derived CDR1 and CDR2 are SGHDN and FVKESK.

Only one count was recorded for this clonotype. A read error is possible here, since a much larger clone lies one base away. The rearrangement joins TRBV7-9 to TRBJ1-2; 7 bases line up with TRBD1. V shed 8 bases, J shed 0 bases, and the junction held 6 bases outside the gene matches. Germline CDR1 and CDR2: SEHNR and FQNEAQ (reference sequence). The length of the CDR3 is 14 residues. The CDR3 region has the DNA TGTGCCAGCGCCACCGGGACAGCTAACTATGGCTACACCTTC. This codes for CASATGTANYGYTF.

The chain joins TRBV2 to TRBJ1-1; maybe TRBD1 (6 bases). Trimming took 8 bases from V and 0 from J, leaving 13 bases between them. Looked up from germline, CDR1 is SNHLY and CDR2 is FYNNEI. The CDR3 is 14 amino acids. The DNA of the CDR3 is TGTGCCAGCGGTTCACAGGGCATGAACACTGAAGCTTTCTTT. It yields the protein CASGSQGMNTEAFF. Using reference TRBV2 and TRBJ1-1 for the parts outside the CDR3, the full variable domain is EPEVTQTPSHQVTQMGQEVILRCVPISNHLYFYWYRQILGQKVEFLVSFYNNEISEKSEIFDDQFSVERPDGSNFTLKIRSTKLEDSAMYFCASGSQGMNTEAFFGQGTRLTVV.

The chain recombines TRBV7-9 with TRBJ2-3; possibly TRBD2 for D (5 bases). Germline lookup yields CDR1 SEHNR and CDR2 FQNEAQ (reference sequence). Trimming took 5 bases from V and 1 from J, leaving 13 bases between them. The CDR3 is 15 residues long. CDR3: CASSNRGVGTDTQYF. The CDR3 DNA is TGTGCCAGCAGCAACCGGGGTGTGGGCACAGATACGCAGTATTTT.

The V and J genes are TRBV12-3 or TRBV12-4 and TRBJ1-2; D not resolved. V lost 2 bases, J lost 8 bases, and 6 bases lay in between. The CDR3 spans 11 residues. In nucleotides, the CDR3 is TGTGCCAGCAGTTTACCTTGGGGCTACACCTTC. Translation: CASSLPWGYTF.

The chain combines TRBV4-1 with TRBJ1-5; 11 bases map to TRBD1. Trimming cost V 4 bases and J 3 bases; bases outside gene matches: 5. Germline CDR1 MGHRA, CDR2 YSYEKL. CDR3 length equals 16 residues. The chain's CDR3 is CASSPRDRGINQPQHF. In DNA form, the CDR3 reads TGCGCCAGCAGCCCCCGGGACAGGGGGATCAATCAGCCCCAGCATTTT.